The 6 T cell receptor beta chains presented below share a single source sample, sequenced in a study of T cell responses to AZD1222 COVID-19 vaccine. Using immunoSEQ multiplex PCR, the repertoire was profiled, and TCRdb retains in-frame clones only, with some absent. The sample includes 110,000 or so clones, 88% of them seen just once. Sequenced material: peripheral blood, taken 28 days after the second AZD1222 dose. The receptors stem from an adult who received the AZD1222 COVID-19 vaccine.

The chain joins TRBV7-2 to TRBJ1-2; D is possibly TRBD1 (6 bases). Germline CDR1 reads SGHTA; CDR2 reads FQGNSA. Trimming took 2 bases from V and 8 from J, leaving 21 bases between them. There are 16 residues in the CDR3. The CDR3 nucleotides are TGTGCCAGCAGCTTAACCAGAGGGGGTTCCGGGAACGGCTACACCTTC. The encoded protein is CASSLTRGGSGNGYTF. Full variable domain (remainder filled in from reference TRBV7-2 and TRBJ1-2): GAGVSQSPSNKVTEKGKDVELRCDPISGHTALYWYRQSLGQGLEFLIYFQGNSAPDKSGLPSDRFSAERTGGSVSTLTIQRTQQEDSAVYLCASSLTRGGSGNGYTFGSGTRLTVV.

This chain joins TRBV4-3 and TRBJ1-1; possibly TRBD1 for D (5 bases). There are 16 residues in the CDR3. V lost 0 bases to trimming and J lost 0 bases, with 11 bases between them. Per the germline V gene, CDR1 is LGHNA and CDR2 is YSLEER. The CDR3 DNA reads as TGCGCCAGCAGCCAAGATAGGACATTTATGAACACTGAAGCTTTCTTT. Translation: CASSQDRTFMNTEAFF.

The rearrangement uses TRBV13 and TRBJ1-6; D unresolved. The CDR3 totals 16 residues. Trimming removed 5 bases from V and 0 bases from J, with 11 bases in between. Germline CDR1 is PRHDT and CDR2 is FYEKMQ (reference sequence). The CDR3 DNA sequence: TGTGCCAGCAGCGGTCACGGGAGCTCCTATAATTCACCCCTCCACTTT. Protein sequence: CASSGHGSSYNSPLHF. The whole variable domain, filled in from reference TRBV13 and TRBJ1-6, reads AAGVIQSPRHLIKEKRETATLKCYPIPRHDTVYWYQQGPGQDPQFLISFYEKMQSDKGSIPDRFSAQQFSDYHSELNMSSLELGDSALYFCASSGHGSSYNSPLHFGNGTRLTVT.

The J gene is TRBJ1-1, the V gene TRBV30; D is possibly TRBD1 (5 bases). CDR1 is GTSNPN, CDR2 SVGIG, per germline (reference sequence). The CDR3 length is 14 residues. Trimming stripped 3 bases from V and 1 base from J, with 12 bases between. The CDR3 coding sequence is TGTGCCTGGAGGGTTAGGGGATGGAACACTGAAGCTTTCTTT. This sequence encodes CAWRVRGWNTEAFF.

The chain links TRBV5-4 to TRBJ1-1; D may be TRBD1 (5 bases). V was trimmed by 1 base and J by 6 bases, leaving 10 bases between them. The CDR3 is made up of 13 amino acids. Germline CDR1 reads SGHNT; CDR2 reads YYREEE (reference sequence). CDR3: CASSLNVGAEAFF. CDR3 in DNA: TGTGCCAGCAGCTTGAACGTGGGGGCTGAAGCTTTCTTT. The complete variable domain, with remaining parts taken from reference TRBV5-4 and TRBJ1-1, reads ETGVTQSPTHLIKTRGQQVTLRCSSQSGHNTVSWYQQALGQGPQFIFQYYREEENGRGNFPPRFSGLQFPNYSSELNVNALELDDSALYLCASSLNVGAEAFFGQGTRLTVV.

V gene TRBV28 combines with J gene TRBJ2-2; D is possibly TRBD1 or TRBD2 (6 bases each). The CDR3 spans 15 residues. V lost 7 bases and J lost 5, with 17 bases in between. Germline-derived CDR1 and CDR2 are MDHEN and SYDVKM. The CDR3 DNA is TGTGCCAGCATCGGGGGCGCGGGCTCTACCGGGGAGCTGTTTTTT. Translating it yields CASIGGAGSTGELFF. Variable domain in full (rest from reference TRBV28 and TRBJ2-2): DVKVTQSSRYLVKRTGEKVFLECVQDMDHENMFWYRQDPGLGLRLIYFSYDVKMKEKGDIPEGYSVSREKKERFSLILESASTNQTSMYLCASIGGAGSTGELFFGEGSRLTVL.